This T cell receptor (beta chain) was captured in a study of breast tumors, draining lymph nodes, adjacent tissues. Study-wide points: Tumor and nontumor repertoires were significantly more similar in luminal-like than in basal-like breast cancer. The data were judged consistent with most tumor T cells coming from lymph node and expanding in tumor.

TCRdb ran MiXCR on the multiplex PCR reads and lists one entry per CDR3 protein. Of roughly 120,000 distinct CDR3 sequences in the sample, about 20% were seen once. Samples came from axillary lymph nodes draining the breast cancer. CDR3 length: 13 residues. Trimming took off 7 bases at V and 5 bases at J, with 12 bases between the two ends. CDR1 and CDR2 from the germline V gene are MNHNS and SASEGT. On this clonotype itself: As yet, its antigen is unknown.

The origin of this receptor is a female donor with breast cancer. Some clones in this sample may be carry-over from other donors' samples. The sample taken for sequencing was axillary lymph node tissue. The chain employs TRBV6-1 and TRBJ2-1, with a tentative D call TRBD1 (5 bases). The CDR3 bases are TGTGCCAGCACCGGCCAAGGGGACAATGAGCAGTTCTTC. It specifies CASTGQGDNEQFF.